This is a list of T cell receptor beta chains from one sample in a study of cytomegalovirus exposure and HLA in healthy donors. Profiling relied on immunoSEQ multiplex PCR, and the TCRdb table lists in-frame clones only, not all of them. In the table there are 100,000 to 150,000 clones, about 90% of which are singletons. Sample: PBMCs. These receptors were obtained from a woman younger than 35 in good health and CMV-seronegative. Both conserved end residues are part of each CDR3. D genes are given only for firm matches.

TRBV30,14,NA,TRBJ2-1,TGTGCCTGGGGGTTTAAGCGCTCCTACAATGAGCAGTTCTTC,CAWGFKRSYNEQFF
TRBV13,12,NA,TRBJ2-2,TGTGCCAGCAGCTTAGTAGCCGGGGAGCTGTTTTTT,CASSLVAGELFF
TRBV4-1,14,NA,TRBJ2-1,TGCGCCAGCAGCCAAGATTCGGCTAGAGATGAGCAGTTCTTC,CASSQDSARDEQFF
TRBV27,19,TRBD1,TRBJ2-5,TGTGCCAGCAGAGTTATACCGGGACAGGGGTCGGGCCTAGAAGAGACCCAGTACTTC,CASRVIPGQGSGLEETQYF
TRBV7-3,14,TRBD2,TRBJ2-1,TGTGCCAGCAGCTTAGGACTAGCGGCCGATGAGCAGTTCTTC,CASSLGLAADEQFF
TRBV18,14,TRBD1,TRBJ1-2,TGTGCCAGCACAGAGTTACAGGGGACTTCTGGCTACACCTTC,CASTELQGTSGYTF
TRBV19,16,NA,TRBJ2-7,TGTGCCAGTAGTATCGGCCCTACAGCACCGAGCTACGAGCAGTACTTC,CASSIGPTAPSYEQYF
TRBV21-1,13,NA,TRBJ2-7,TGTGCCAGCAGCAAAGTTCCTTCCTACGAGCAGTACTTC,CASSKVPSYEQYF
TRBV5-1,20,TRBD2,TRBJ2-1,TGCGCCAGCAGCTGCCCCGGTGGACTAGCGGGGGACTGCTCCTACAATGAGCAGTTCTTC,CASSCPGGLAGDCSYNEQFF
TRBV6-4,13,NA,TRBJ1-2,TGTGCCAGCAGCTTGGACTTGGGAAGTGGCTACACCTTC,CASSLDLGSGYTF